This T cell receptor beta chain comes out of a study of graft-versus-host responses after intestinal transplantation. Libraries were prepared by immunoSEQ multiplex PCR; TCRdb keeps only in-frame clonotypes and omits some of them. The sample has 85,000 to 100,000 clones; 92% are singletons. Unmatched junction bases numbered 5, after V lost 3 bases and J lost 16 bases. The CDR3 loop spans 11 amino acids. CDR1 and CDR2 (germline): LGHNT, FRNRAP. This clone was recorded once. Its antigen is as yet unknown. Study-wide points: Among circulating GvH clones, peak levels were associated with early post-transplant declines in HvG clones.

This receptor was identified in a human donor who was the organ donor for an intestinal transplant. The chain has TRBV12-5 and TRBJ2-1; 8 bases line up with TRBD1. Source: unstimulated CD8+ T cells sorted from spleen or lymph node cells, taken before transplant. The CDR3 loop is CASGFFGQGFF. The CDR3 DNA follows: TGTGCTAGTGGTTTTTTCGGACAGGGATTCTTC.